This TCR beta chain was profiled in a study of cytotoxic CD8 clonotypes in ibrutinib-treated CLL. Points from the study as a whole: Public clonotypes, an uncommon group, contracted or remained stable on treatment.

Genomic DNA for TCR beta libraries, roughly 2.1 micrograms, came from cryopreserved PBMCs. This clone was seen only a few times. The antigen is undetermined. Germline V gene lookup returns CDR1 SGHRS and CDR2 YFSETQ. V was cut by 3 bases and J by 0 bases, with 10 bases left in between. The CDR3 is 15 residues long. Sequenced by immunoSEQ multiplex PCR; TCRdb stores in-frame clones only, minus some. The sample consists of 45,000 to 55,000 clones, about half of them appearing once. Source: PBMCs, taken after 12 months of ibrutinib treatment. The clonotype originates from a human donor with chronic lymphocytic leukemia. This sequence joins TRBV5-1 and TRBJ1-3, with unresolved D. CDR3 region: CASSSDTSSGNTIYF. The CDR3 bases are TGCGCCAGCAGCTCTGACACGAGCTCTGGAAACACCATATATTTT.